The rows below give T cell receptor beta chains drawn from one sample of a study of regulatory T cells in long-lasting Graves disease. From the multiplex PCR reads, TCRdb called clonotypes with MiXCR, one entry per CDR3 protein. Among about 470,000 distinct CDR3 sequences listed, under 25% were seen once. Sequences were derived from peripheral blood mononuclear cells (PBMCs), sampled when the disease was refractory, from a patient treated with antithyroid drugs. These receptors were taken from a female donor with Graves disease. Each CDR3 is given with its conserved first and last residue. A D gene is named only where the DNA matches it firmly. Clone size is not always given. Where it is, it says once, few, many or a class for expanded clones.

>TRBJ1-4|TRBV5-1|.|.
TGCGCCAGCAGCTTGGTTCTTCGGGAAAAACTGTTTTTT
CASSLVLREKLFF
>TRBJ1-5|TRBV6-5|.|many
TGTGCCAGCAGTTACTCGAGTCAGCCCCAGCATTTT
CASSYSSQPQHF
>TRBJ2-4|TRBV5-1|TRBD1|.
TGCGCCAGCAGCAGGACAGGGGCGGACCTTAAAAACATTCAGTACTTC
CASSRTGADLKNIQYF
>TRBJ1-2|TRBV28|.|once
TGTGCCAGCAGCGACAGAGCCTATGGCTACACCTTC
CASSDRAYGYTF
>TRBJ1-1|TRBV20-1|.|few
TGCAGTGCTAGAGATCCGGGACGACCGAACACTGAAGCTTTCTTT
CSARDPGRPNTEAFF
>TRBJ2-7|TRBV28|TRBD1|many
TGTGCCAGCAGAACAGAGAGGATGGACAGGTTGAAACCCTACGAGCAGTACTTC
CASRTERMDRLKPYEQYF
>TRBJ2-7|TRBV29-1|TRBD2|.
TGCAGCGGCGTAGGGGCTAGCGGGAGACCCAACGAGCAGTACTTC
CSGVGASGRPNEQYF
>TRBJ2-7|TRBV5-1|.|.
TGCGCCAGCAGCTTGGGGACAGACATCCTGGGATCCTACGAGCAGTACTTC
CASSLGTDILGSYEQYF
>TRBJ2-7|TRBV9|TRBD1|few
TGTGCCAGCAGCTCCGCGGACAGGGGGGAGCAGTACTTC
CASSSADRGEQYF
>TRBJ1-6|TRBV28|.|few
TGTGCCAGCAGGATGTGGGGCAGGGAGAATTCACCCCTCCACTTT
CASRMWGRENSPLHF
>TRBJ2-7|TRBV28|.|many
TGTGCCAGCAGTTCGCCTCCCTACGAGCAGTACTTC
CASSSPPYEQYF
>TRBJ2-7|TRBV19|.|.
TGTGCCAGTAGTATAGACAGGGACCCTCCCTACGAGCAGTACTTC
CASSIDRDPPYEQYF
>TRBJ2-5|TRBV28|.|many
TGTGCCAGCAGTTCGGTGGGAGAAGAGACCCAGTACTTC
CASSSVGEETQYF
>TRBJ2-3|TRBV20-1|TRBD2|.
TGCAGTGCTAGTGGATCCGGGACTAGCGGGAGCGGCGGGGATACGCAGTATTTT
CSASGSGTSGSGGDTQYF
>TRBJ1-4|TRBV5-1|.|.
TGCGCCAGCAGCCTGTCGGGTCCAACTAATGAAAAACTGTTTTTT
CASSLSGPTNEKLFF
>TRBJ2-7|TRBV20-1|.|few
TGCAGTGCTAGACCCCCTGCCTTCTACGAGCAGTACTTC
CSARPPAFYEQYF
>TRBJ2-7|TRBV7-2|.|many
TGTGCCAGCAGCTTTGTTCGCGGCTACGAGCAGTACTTC
CASSFVRGYEQYF
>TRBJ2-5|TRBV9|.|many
TGTGCCAGCAGCGTAGCTTCATGGGGGCAAGAGACCCAGTACTTC
CASSVASWGQETQYF
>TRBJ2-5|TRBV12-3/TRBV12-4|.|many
TGTGCCAGCAGTTCGAGACGGGAATCCCAAGAGACCCAGTACTTC
CASSSRRESQETQYF
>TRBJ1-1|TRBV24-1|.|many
TGTGCCACCAATCGGCATCTGAACACTGAAGCTTTCTTT
CATNRHLNTEAFF
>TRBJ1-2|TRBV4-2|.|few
TGTGCCAGCAGCCAAGATCCGAACACCTATAACTATGGCTACACCTTC
CASSQDPNTYNYGYTF
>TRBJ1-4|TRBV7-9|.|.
TGTGCCAGCAGCTCCGACGGAATCGCCAATGAAAAACTGTTTTTT
CASSSDGIANEKLFF